The 12 T cell receptor beta chains listed next were all sequenced from one sample in a study of shared clonotypes between healthy human individuals. Assay used: immunoSEQ multiplex PCR; TCRdb lists only in-frame clones, some missing. The data contain 1.6 million or so clones, just under 99% of them seen just once; the ten biggest clones take up under 0.45%. Sequencing used naive CD4+ T cells sorted from blood. Noted subset: CD45RA+ positively selected. The receptors shown here come from a man aged 30 to 39 in good health.

This chain joins TRBV11-2 and TRBJ2-7; TRBD1 matches at 9 bases. V dropped 1 base and J dropped 4; count of bases not matched to a gene: 11. The CDR3 is made up of 17 amino acids. CDR1 SGHAT and CDR2 FQNNGV come from the germline V gene. The CDR3 nucleotides are TGTGCCAGCAGCTTAGGGCCGTCGGGACAGGGCTATTACGAGCAGTACTTC. Its protein is CASSLGPSGQGYYEQYF.

The chain uses TRBV11-2 and TRBJ2-2; D possibly matches TRBD1 or TRBD2 (5 bases each). Deletions cut 3 bases from V and 2 bases from J, with 16 bases between. Germline loops: CDR1 SGHAT, CDR2 FQNNGV. This CDR3 region has 17 residues. For the CDR3, the DNA is TGTGCCAGCAGCTTGGCTTGGGGGAGTGACAACACCGGGGAGCTGTTTTTT. It specifies CASSLAWGSDNTGELFF.

The chain is built from TRBV9 and TRBJ2-1; 7 bases are a match to TRBD2. The CDR3 is 15 residues long. Trimming cost V 1 base and J 8 bases; bases outside gene matches: 9. Germline V gene lookup returns CDR1 SGDLS and CDR2 YYNGEE. Here the CDR3 reads CASSVQFAGVDEQFF. The DNA for the CDR3 is TGTGCCAGCAGCGTACAGTTTGCGGGAGTCGATGAGCAGTTCTTC.

V usage is TRBV18 and J usage is TRBJ1-1; 8 bases line up with TRBD1. This CDR3 has 15 amino acids. V trimming: 2 bases; J trimming: 1 base; junction bases outside the gene matches: 3. Germline assignment: CDR1 KGHSH and CDR2 LQKENI. The DNA of the CDR3 is TGTGCCAGCTCACCAATGACAGGGGCGAACACTGAAGCTTTCTTT. This sequence encodes CASSPMTGANTEAFF.

The rearrangement uses TRBV27 and TRBJ1-4; 11 bases line up with TRBD1. J was trimmed by 2 bases and V by 5 bases; bases with no gene match: 10. From germline, CDR1 is MNHEY and CDR2 SMNVEV (reference sequence). The CDR3 runs 18 residues. This chain's CDR3 is CASSETWDRGRTNEKLFF. The DNA of the CDR3 is TGTGCCAGCAGTGAGACATGGGACAGGGGGAGGACTAATGAAAAACTGTTTTTT.

The chain is built from TRBV2 and TRBJ2-7; 9 bases match TRBD1. The V gene's germline CDR1 is SNHLY and CDR2 FYNNEI. V was clipped by 3 bases and J by 5 bases; unmatched bases: 8. This CDR3 has 15 amino acids. CDR3 residues: CASSEPGTGIHEQYF. In nucleotides, the CDR3 is TGTGCCAGCAGTGAGCCCGGGACAGGGATCCACGAGCAGTACTTC.

V is TRBV18 and J is TRBJ2-1, with D possibly being TRBD1 (6 bases). The CDR3 spans 14 residues. CDR1 is KGHSH, CDR2 LQKENI, per germline. Trimming pared 3 bases from V and 4 bases from J, leaving 10 bases between. The CDR3: CASSPYDRYNEQFF. CDR3 coding DNA: TGTGCCAGCTCACCTTACGACAGGTACAATGAGCAGTTCTTC.

The genes are TRBV18 and TRBJ2-7; D is perhaps TRBD1 (6 bases). Germline-derived CDR1 and CDR2 are KGHSH and LQKENI. The germline V and J ends were trimmed by 4 bases and 3 bases, with 13 bases remaining between them. There are 14 residues in the CDR3. The CDR3 spells CASSQGGISYEQYF. The CDR3 DNA reads TGTGCCAGCTCACAAGGGGGTATTAGCTACGAGCAGTACTTC.

The rearrangement uses TRBV18 and TRBJ2-7; 8 bases map to TRBD1. The trim removed 5 bases at V and 6 bases at J, leaving 9 bases unmatched. Germline V gene lookup returns CDR1 KGHSH and CDR2 LQKENI. CDR3 size: 14 residues. The CDR3 is CASSANQGAGEQYF. The CDR3 coding sequence is TGTGCCAGCTCAGCCAACCAGGGGGCGGGCGAGCAGTACTTC.

The rearrangement joins TRBV27 to TRBJ2-5; TRBD2 is a possible D gene (6 bases). Germline values: CDR1 MNHEY, CDR2 SMNVEV (reference sequence). V lost 7 bases and J 4 bases, leaving 25 bases between the germline ends. The length of the CDR3 is 17 residues. CDR3 sequence reads: CASILLGGTFEGETQYF. The CDR3 nucleotides are TGTGCCAGCATCCTTTTGGGCGGGACCTTTGAGGGAGAGACCCAGTACTTC.

This clone showed up just once. V and J are TRBV27 and TRBJ2-5; D is unresolved. Germline lookup yields CDR1 MNHEY and CDR2 SMNVEV (reference sequence). Trimming stripped 6 bases from V and 3 bases from J, with 11 bases between. The CDR3 totals 13 residues. In DNA, the CDR3 is TGTGCCAGCAGCCCCCATGCAGAAGAGACCCAGTACTTC. Translating gives CASSPHAEETQYF.

In nucleotides, the CDR3 is TGTGCCAGCAGCTTAGACGAGGGACTAGTTCAAGAGACCCAGTACTTC. Translated: CASSLDEGLVQETQYF. The chain has TRBV7-6 and TRBJ2-5; 8 bases map to TRBD2. CDR1 and CDR2 from the germline V gene are SGHVS and FNYEAQ. V was pared by 1 base and J by 2 bases, with 6 bases of the junction left unmatched. This CDR3 spans 16 amino acids.